This entry features one T cell receptor beta chain sequence. The antigen is unknown. The CDR3 has 14 amino acids. The V and J ends lost 3 bases and 2 bases respectively, with 9 bases between them. The germline V gene encodes CDR1 SEHNR and CDR2 FQNEAQ (reference sequence). The sample is drawn from a study of graft-versus-host responses after intestinal transplantation. General observations from the study: Recipient marrow held GvH clones, some first seen in ileum or blood. Early post-transplant HvG declines showed an association with peak circulating GvH clone levels.

The data were produced by immunoSEQ multiplex PCR, yet TCRdb's version contains in-frame clones alone and is incomplete. Among tens of thousands of clones listed, 80% to 95% were seen once. This TCR was recovered from a human patient who received an intestinal transplant, so some T cells may come from the graft donor. The rearrangement uses TRBV7-9 and TRBJ2-3, with D possibly matching TRBD2 (6 bases). Source: PBMCs, taken around 27 months after a first intestinal transplant, on the day of a second. This CDR3 is CASSFWGDTDTQYF. CDR3 nucleotide sequence: TGTGCCAGCAGCTTTTGGGGGGACACAGATACGCAGTATTTT.